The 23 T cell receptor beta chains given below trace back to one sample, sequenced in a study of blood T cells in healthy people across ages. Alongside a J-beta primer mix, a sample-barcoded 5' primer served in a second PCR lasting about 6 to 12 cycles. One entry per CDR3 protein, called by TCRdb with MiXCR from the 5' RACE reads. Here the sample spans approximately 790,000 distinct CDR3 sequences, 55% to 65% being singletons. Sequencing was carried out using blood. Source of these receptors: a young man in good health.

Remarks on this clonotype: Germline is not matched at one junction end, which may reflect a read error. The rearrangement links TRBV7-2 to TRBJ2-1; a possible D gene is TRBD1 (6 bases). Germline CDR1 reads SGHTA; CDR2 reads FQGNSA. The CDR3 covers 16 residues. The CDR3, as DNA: TGTGACAGCAGGCTAGGGGGTAGCCTGCCCTACAATGAGCAGTTCTTC. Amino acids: CDSRLGGSLPYNEQFF.

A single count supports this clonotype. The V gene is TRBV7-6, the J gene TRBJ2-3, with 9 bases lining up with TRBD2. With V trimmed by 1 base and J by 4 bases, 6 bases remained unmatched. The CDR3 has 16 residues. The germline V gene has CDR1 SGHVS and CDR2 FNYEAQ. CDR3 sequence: CASSLVGGGVADTQYF. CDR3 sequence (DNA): TGTGCCAGCAGCTTAGTAGGCGGGGGGGTTGCAGATACGCAGTATTTT.

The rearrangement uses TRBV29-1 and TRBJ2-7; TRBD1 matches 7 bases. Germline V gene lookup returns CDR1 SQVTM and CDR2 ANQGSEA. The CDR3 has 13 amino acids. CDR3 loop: CGAEGQGAYEQYF. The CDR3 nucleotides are TGCGGCGCCGAGGGTCAGGGGGCCTACGAGCAGTACTTC.

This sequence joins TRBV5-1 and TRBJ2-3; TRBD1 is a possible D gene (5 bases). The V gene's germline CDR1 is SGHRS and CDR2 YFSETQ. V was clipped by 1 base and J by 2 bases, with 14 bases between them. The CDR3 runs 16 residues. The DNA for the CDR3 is TGCGCCAGCAGCTTGACAGGTAGTAGGTTCACAGATACGCAGTATTTT. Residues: CASSLTGSRFTDTQYF.

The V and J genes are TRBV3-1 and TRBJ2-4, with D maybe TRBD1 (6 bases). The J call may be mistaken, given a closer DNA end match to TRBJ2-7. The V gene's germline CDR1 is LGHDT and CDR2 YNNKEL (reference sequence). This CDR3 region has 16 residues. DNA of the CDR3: TGTGCCAGCAGCCAAGGTCCCGGACAGATCCCCTACGAGCAGTACTTC. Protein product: CASSQGPGQIPYEQYF.

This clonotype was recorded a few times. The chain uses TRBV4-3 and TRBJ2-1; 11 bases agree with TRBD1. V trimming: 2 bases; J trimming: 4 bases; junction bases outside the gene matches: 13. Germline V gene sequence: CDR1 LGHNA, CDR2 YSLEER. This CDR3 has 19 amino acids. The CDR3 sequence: CASSQRFYPGTGGYNEQFF. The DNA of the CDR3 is TGCGCCAGCAGCCAAAGATTCTACCCCGGGACAGGGGGATACAATGAGCAGTTCTTC.

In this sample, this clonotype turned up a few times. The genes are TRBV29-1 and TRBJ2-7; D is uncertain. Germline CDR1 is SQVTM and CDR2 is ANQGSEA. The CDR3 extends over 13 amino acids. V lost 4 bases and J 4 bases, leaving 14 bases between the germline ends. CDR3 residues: CSVGDGGEYEQYF. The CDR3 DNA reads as TGCAGCGTTGGGGATGGCGGCGAGTACGAGCAGTACTTC.

The CDR3 is CASSGQMGEKLFF. CDR3 bases: TGTGCCAGCAGCGGTCAAATGGGTGAAAAACTGTTTTTT. The chain carries TRBV7-2 and TRBJ1-4; D gene ambiguous. Trimming took 5 bases from V and 7 from J, leaving 11 bases between them. This CDR3 region has 13 residues. Germline V lookup: CDR1 SGHTA, CDR2 FQGNSA.

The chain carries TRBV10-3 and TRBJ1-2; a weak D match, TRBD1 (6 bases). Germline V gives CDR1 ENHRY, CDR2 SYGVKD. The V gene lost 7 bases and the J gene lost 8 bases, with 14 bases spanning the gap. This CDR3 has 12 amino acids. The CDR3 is CAITPRGGGYTF. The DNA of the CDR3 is TGTGCCATCACCCCGAGAGGGGGAGGCTACACCTTC.

The chain's CDR3 is CASSPGYSYNEQFF. CDR3 DNA sequence: TGTGCCAGCAGCCCAGGGTACTCCTACAATGAGCAGTTCTTC. The gene calls are TRBV6-5 and TRBJ2-1; maybe TRBD1 (5 bases). The length of the CDR3 is 14 residues. V shed 6 bases and J shed 0 bases, with 9 bases lying between them. Germline V gene sequence: CDR1 MNHEY, CDR2 SVGAGI.

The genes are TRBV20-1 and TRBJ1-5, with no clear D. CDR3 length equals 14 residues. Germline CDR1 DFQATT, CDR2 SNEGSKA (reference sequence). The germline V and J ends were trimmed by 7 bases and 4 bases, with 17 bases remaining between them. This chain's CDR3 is CSVPGRAWNQPQHF. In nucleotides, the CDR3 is TGCAGTGTTCCCGGTAGGGCGTGGAATCAGCCCCAGCATTTT.

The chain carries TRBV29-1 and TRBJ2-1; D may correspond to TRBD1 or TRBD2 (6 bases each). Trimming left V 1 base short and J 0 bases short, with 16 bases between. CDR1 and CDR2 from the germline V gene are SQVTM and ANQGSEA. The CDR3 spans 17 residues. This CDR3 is CSVEGHPGASSYNEQFF. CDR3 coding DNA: TGCAGCGTTGAAGGTCACCCGGGGGCGAGCTCCTACAATGAGCAGTTCTTC.

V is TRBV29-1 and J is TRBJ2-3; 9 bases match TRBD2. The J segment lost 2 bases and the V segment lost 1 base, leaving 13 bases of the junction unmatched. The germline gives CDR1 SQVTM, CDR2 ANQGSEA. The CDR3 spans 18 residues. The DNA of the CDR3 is TGCAGCGTTGAAGCAGCGGGGGGCCCCTCTCTGCTCACAGATACGCAGTATTTT. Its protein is CSVEAAGGPSLLTDTQYF.

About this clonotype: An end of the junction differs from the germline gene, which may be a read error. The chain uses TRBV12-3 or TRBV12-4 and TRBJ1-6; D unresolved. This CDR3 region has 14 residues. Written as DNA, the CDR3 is TGTGCCAGCAGGTTAGGACGGTTAGGTTCACCCCTCCACTTT. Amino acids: CASRLGRLGSPLHF.

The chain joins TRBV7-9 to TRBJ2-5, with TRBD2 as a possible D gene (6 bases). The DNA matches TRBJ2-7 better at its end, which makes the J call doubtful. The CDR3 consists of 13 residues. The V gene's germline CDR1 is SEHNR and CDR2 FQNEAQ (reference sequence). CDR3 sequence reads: CASSLAQEGEQYF. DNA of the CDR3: TGTGCCAGCAGCTTAGCCCAGGAGGGCGAGCAGTACTTC.

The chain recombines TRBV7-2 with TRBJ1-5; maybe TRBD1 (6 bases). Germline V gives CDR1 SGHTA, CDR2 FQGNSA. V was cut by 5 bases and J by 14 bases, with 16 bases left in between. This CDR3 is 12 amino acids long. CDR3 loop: CASSLNSRDKHF. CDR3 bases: TGTGCCAGCAGCCTAAACTCCCGGGACAAGCATTTT. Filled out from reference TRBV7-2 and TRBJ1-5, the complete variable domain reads GAGVSQSPSNKVTEKGKDVELRCDPISGHTALYWYRQSLGQGLEFLIYFQGNSAPDKSGLPSDRFSAERTGGSVSTLTIQRTQQEDSAVYLCASSLNSRDKHFGDGTRLSIL.

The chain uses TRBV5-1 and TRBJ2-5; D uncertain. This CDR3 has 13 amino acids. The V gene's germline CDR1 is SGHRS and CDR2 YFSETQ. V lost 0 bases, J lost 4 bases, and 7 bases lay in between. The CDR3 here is CASSLEVRETQYF. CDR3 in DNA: TGCGCCAGCAGCTTGGAAGTGCGAGAGACCCAGTACTTC.

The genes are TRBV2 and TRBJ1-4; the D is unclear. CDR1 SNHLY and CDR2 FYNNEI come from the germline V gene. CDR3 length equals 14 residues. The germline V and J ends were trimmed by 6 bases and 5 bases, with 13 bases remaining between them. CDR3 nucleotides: TGTGCCAGCAGGGGCGGGGAACAGAATGAAAAACTGTTTTTT. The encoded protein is CASRGGEQNEKLFF.

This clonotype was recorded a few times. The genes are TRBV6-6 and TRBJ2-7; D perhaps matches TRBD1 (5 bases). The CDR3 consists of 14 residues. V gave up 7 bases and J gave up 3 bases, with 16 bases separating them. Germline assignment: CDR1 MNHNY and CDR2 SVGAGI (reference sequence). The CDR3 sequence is CASKYVQGGYEQYF. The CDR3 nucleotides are TGTGCCAGCAAATACGTCCAGGGCGGCTACGAGCAGTACTTC.

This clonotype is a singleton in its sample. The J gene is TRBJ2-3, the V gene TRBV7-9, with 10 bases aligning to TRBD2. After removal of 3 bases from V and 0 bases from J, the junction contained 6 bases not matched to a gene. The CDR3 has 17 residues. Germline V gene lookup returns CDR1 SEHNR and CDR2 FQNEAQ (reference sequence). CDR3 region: CASSFGTSVPSTDTQYF. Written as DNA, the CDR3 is TGTGCCAGCAGCTTCGGGACTAGCGTCCCCAGCACAGATACGCAGTATTTT. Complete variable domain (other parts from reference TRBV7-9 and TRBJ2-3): DTGVSQNPRHKITKRGQNVTFRCDPISEHNRLYWYRQTLGQGPEFLTYFQNEAQLEKSRLLSDRFSAERPKGSFSTLEIQRTEQGDSAMYLCASSFGTSVPSTDTQYFGPGTRLTVL.

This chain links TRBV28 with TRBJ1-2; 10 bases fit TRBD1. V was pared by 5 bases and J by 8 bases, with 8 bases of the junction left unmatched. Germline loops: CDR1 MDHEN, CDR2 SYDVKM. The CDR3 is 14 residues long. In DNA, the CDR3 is TGTGCCAGCAGTCGGATCGGGACAGGGGAAGGCTACACCTTC. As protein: CASSRIGTGEGYTF.

CDR3 loop: CASRQASGGRGEQYF. The CDR3 coding sequence is TGCGCCAGCAGGCAAGCCAGCGGGGGCCGGGGCGAGCAGTACTTC. This chain connects TRBV5-1 to TRBJ2-7; 8 positions agree with TRBD2. V was pared by 5 bases and J by 6 bases, with 13 bases of the junction left unmatched. This CDR3 region has 15 residues. The germline CDR1 and CDR2 sequences are SGHRS and YFSETQ.

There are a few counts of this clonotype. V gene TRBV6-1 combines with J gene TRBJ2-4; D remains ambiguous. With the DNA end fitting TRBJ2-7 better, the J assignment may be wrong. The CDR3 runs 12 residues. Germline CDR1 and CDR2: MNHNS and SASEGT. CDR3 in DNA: TGTGCCAGCAGTGAAATTCCTGGCGAGCAGTACTTC. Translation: CASSEIPGEQYF.